This is a list of T cell receptor beta chains from one sample in a study of T cell repertoires in cytomegalovirus infection. TCRdb analysed the reads with MiXCR anew, one entry per CDR3 protein. The top ten hold 3.5% to 5% of the sample, which has approximately 76,000 distinct CDR3 sequences, around 3.5% seen once. The source material was PBMCs. The receptors stem from a human donor in good health (CMV status not recorded). Some clones in this sample may be carry-over from other donors' samples. Both conserved end residues are part of each CDR3. The D gene is left open where the match is weak. Some rows mark clone size as missing; the rest say once, few, many or name a class of expanded clone.

D	V	size	J	DNA	CDR3
-	TRBV28	many	TRBJ1-1	TGTGCCAGCAGTTCCCCGTTCAACACTGAAGCTTTCTTT	CASSSPFNTEAFF
TRBD2	TRBV4-3	many	TRBJ2-3	TGCGCCAGCAGCCCGCAACAGCGGGGGACTAGCACAGATACGCAGTATTTT	CASSPQQRGTSTDTQYF
-	TRBV7-2	-	TRBJ1-2	TGTGCCAGCAGCTCATTTAGGGCGGTTTCGGGCTACACCTTC	CASSSFRAVSGYTF
-	TRBV10-3	many	TRBJ1-1	TGTGCCATCCGGGTGGGCACAGACCCCATGAACACTGAAGCTTTCTTT	CAIRVGTDPMNTEAFF
TRBD1	TRBV2	many	TRBJ2-7	TGTGCCAGCGTACAGGGGACGCTCCCCTCCTACGAGCAGTACTTC	CASVQGTLPSYEQYF
-	TRBV19	many	TRBJ2-1	TGTGCCAGTAGTATAGGGTCTCACAATGAGCAGTTCTTC	CASSIGSHNEQFF
-	TRBV12-3/TRBV12-4	many	TRBJ1-1	TGTGCCAGCAGACCGACAGGCATGAACACTGAAGCTTTCTTT	CASRPTGMNTEAFF
-	TRBV7-9	many	TRBJ1-1	TGTGCCAGCAGACCGGGACCGTCTGAAGCTTTCTTT	CASRPGPSEAFF
-	TRBV7-2	many	TRBJ1-2	TGTGCCAGCAGCCAAGGTGCAAACTATGGCTACACCTTC	CASSQGANYGYTF
-	TRBV4-3	-	TRBJ2-3	TGCGCCAGCAGCCATGGGTTGGGCACAGATACGCAGTATTTT	CASSHGLGTDTQYF
TRBD2	TRBV6-2/TRBV6-3	many	TRBJ2-3	TGTGCCAGCAGCTCCATGATGCGGGGGGTCAGCACAGATACGCAGTATTTT	CASSSMMRGVSTDTQYF
-	TRBV6-2/TRBV6-3	many	TRBJ2-2	TGTGCCAGCAGTTCTCCGGGACATCAGAACACCGGGGAGCTGTTTTTT	CASSSPGHQNTGELFF
-	TRBV15	many	TRBJ1-1	TGTGCCACCAGCAGAGCCCGGGGCAGGCGGCATATGAACACTGAAGCTTTCTTT	CATSRARGRRHMNTEAFF
-	TRBV7-7	many	TRBJ2-1	TGTGCTAGCAGCCCCGGACCCGCGGACAATGAGCAGTTCTTC	CASSPGPADNEQFF
-	TRBV12-3/TRBV12-4	many	TRBJ1-1	TGTGCCAGCAGGAAACAGGACACGAACACTGAAGCTTTCTTT	CASRKQDTNTEAFF
-	TRBV6-5	many	TRBJ1-1	TGTGCCAGCAGTTACTCGAGGGGCACTGAAGCTTTCTTT	CASSYSRGTEAFF
-	TRBV18	many	TRBJ1-6	TGTGCCAGCTCACCACCGAGTAATTCACCCCTCCACTTT	CASSPPSNSPLHF
-	TRBV20-1	many	TRBJ1-1	TGCAGTGCTAGTGTGTTCGGACAGCCGAACACTGAAGCTTTCTTT	CSASVFGQPNTEAFF
TRBD1	TRBV7-9	many	TRBJ1-1	TGTGCCAGCAGCCCCGGGACAGGGGAAACTTTCTTT	CASSPGTGETFF
-	TRBV6-2/TRBV6-3	many	TRBJ2-7	TGTGCCAGCACGTTCAGGGGAGGATCGAAGGAGCAGTACTTC	CASTFRGGSKEQYF
TRBD2	TRBV7-8	many	TRBJ2-3	TGTGCCAGCAGCTACTCTCCGGGACTAGATGGCACGCAGTATTTT	CASSYSPGLDGTQYF
TRBD1	TRBV12-3/TRBV12-4	many	TRBJ2-6	TGTGCCAGCAGCCTACTCCTTAGACAGGGGGCTGGGGCCAACGTCCTGACTTTC	CASSLLLRQGAGANVLTF
-	TRBV7-8	many	TRBJ1-5	TGTGCCAGCAGCTTAGCGAACTCCGGCAATCAGCCCCAGCATTTT	CASSLANSGNQPQHF
TRBD1	TRBV6-1	many	TRBJ1-6	TGTGCCAGCTCGGACAGGGGCCCACCCACACCCCTCCACTTT	CASSDRGPPTPLHF
-	TRBV7-2	many	TRBJ2-1	TGTGCCAGCAGCGGGTGGGGGCTTTCCGGCAATGAGCAGTTCTTC	CASSGWGLSGNEQFF
-	TRBV7-2	many	TRBJ2-1	TGTGCCAGCAGAAGGACATTAACCAACAATGAGCAGTTCTTC	CASRRTLTNNEQFF
-	TRBV6-1	many	TRBJ1-6	TGTGCCAGCAGTTTTCTTGGGGGGGTCCTTTCGCCCTCCTATAATTCACCCCTCCACTTT	CASSFLGGVLSPSYNSPLHF
-	TRBV7-2	many	TRBJ2-3	TGTGCCAGCAGCCCGGACAGCCTCGGCACAGATACGCAGTATTTT	CASSPDSLGTDTQYF
TRBD1	TRBV6-2/TRBV6-3	many	TRBJ1-1	TGTGCCAGCACTCTGACAGGGGCGGTCACTGAAGCTTTCTTT	CASTLTGAVTEAFF
-	TRBV28	many	TRBJ1-4	TGTGCCAGCAGTTCACCGACAGAAGCAACTAATGAAAAACTGTTTTTT	CASSSPTEATNEKLFF
-	TRBV7-2	-	TRBJ2-2	TGTGCCAGCAGCTTAGTGGAGCGCCAGAACACCGGGGAGCTGTTTTTT	CASSLVERQNTGELFF
-	TRBV5-1	many	TRBJ1-1	TGCGCCAGCAGCTTGGAGCAGCAGAACACTGAAGCTTTCTTT	CASSLEQQNTEAFF
-	TRBV6-2/TRBV6-3	many	TRBJ2-4	TGTGCCAGCAGTTACTCATGGTCGGGGGACAAAAACATTCAGTACTTC	CASSYSWSGDKNIQYF
-	TRBV7-2	many	TRBJ1-4	TGTGCCAGCAGCTCACAAACCGGGGGGAATGAAAAACTGTTTTTT	CASSSQTGGNEKLFF
TRBD1	TRBV7-6	many	TRBJ2-7	TGTGCCAGCAGCTTAGCGACCGGGACAGGGATCTACGAGCAGTACTTC	CASSLATGTGIYEQYF